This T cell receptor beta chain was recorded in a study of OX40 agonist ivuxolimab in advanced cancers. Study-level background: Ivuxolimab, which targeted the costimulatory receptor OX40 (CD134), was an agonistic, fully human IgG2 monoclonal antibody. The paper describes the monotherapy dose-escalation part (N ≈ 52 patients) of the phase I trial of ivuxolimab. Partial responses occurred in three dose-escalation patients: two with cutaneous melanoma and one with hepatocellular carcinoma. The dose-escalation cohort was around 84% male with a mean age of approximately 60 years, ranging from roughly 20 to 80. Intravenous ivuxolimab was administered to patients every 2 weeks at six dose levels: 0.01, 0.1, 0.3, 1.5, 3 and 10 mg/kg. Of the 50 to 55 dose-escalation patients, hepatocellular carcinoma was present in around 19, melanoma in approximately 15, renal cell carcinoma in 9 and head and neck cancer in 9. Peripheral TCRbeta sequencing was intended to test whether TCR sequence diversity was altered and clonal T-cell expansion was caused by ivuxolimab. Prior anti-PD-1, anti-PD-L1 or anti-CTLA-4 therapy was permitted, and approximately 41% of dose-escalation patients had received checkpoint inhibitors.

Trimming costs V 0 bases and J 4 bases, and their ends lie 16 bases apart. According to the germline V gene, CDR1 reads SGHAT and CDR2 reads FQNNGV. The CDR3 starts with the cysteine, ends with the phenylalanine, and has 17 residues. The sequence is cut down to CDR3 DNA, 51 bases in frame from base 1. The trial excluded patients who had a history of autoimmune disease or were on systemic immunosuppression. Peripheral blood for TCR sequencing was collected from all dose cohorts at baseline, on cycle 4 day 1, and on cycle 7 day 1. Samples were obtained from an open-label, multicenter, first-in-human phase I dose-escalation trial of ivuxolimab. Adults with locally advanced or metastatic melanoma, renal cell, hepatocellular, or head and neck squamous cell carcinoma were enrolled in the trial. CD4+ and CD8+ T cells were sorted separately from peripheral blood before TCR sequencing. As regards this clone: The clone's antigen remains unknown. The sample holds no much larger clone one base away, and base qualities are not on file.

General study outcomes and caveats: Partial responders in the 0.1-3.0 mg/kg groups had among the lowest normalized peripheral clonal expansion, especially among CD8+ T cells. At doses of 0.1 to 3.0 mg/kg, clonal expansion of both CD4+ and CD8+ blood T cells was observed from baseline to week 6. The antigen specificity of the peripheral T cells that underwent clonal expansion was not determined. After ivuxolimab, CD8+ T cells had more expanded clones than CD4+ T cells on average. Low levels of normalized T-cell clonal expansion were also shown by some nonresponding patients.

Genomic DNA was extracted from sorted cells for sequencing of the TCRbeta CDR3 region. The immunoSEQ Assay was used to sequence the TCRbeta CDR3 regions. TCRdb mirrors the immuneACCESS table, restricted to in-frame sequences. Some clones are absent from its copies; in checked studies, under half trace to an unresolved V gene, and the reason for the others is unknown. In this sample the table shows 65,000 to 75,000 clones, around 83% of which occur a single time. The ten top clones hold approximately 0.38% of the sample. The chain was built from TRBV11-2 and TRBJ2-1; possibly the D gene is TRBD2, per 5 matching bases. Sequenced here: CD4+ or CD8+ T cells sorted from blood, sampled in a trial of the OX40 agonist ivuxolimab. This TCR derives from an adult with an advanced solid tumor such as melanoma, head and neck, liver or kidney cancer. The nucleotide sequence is TGTGCCAGCAGCTTAGATCCCATGACGGGGATATACAATGAGCAGTTCTTC. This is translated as CASSLDPMTGIYNEQFF. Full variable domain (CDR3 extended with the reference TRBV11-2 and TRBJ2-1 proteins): EAGVAQSPRYKIIEKRQSVAFWCNPISGHATLYWYQQILGQGPKLLIQFQNNGVVDDSQLPKDRFSAERLKGVDSTLKIQPAKLEDSAVYLCASSLDPMTGIYNEQFFGPGTRLTVL.